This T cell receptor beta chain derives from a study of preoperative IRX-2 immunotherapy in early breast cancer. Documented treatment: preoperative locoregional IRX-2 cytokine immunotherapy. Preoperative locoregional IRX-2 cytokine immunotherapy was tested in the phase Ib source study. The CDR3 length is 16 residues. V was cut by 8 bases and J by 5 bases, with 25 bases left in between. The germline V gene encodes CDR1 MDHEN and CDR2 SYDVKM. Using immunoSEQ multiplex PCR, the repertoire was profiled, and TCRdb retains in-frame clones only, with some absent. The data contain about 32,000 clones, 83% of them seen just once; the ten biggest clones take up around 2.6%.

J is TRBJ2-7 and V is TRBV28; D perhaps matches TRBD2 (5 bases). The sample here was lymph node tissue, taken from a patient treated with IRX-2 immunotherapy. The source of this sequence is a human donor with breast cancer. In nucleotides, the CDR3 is TGTGCCAGCGCCCCTCCCGGAGGATGGAAGTGGGACGAGCAGTACTTC. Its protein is CASAPPGGWKWDEQYF.